The T cell receptor (beta chain) described here comes from a study of TIL therapy for anti-PD-1-resistant metastatic lung cancer. Across the study: Half of patients were current or former smokers. Findings and limits, study-wide: Patients were highly selected, enriched for treatment-naive, never-smoker and oncogene-addicted cases.

As for this clone: Its specificity is not known.

Sequencing used immunoSEQ v3. Survey-level samples got approximately 1.8 million read pairs; deep-level samples got about 4.5-6.5 million. The table came from immunoSEQ multiplex PCR; TCRdb's copy has only in-frame clones and leaves some out. The sample lists just over 45,000 clones, around 80% occurring once. V lost 2 bases and J lost 5, with 13 bases in between. Germline V gives CDR1 SGHTA, CDR2 FQGTGA. The CDR3 has 16 amino acids. Documented time point: pre-treatment sample, taken before nivolumab and TIL therapy. The sequence was collected from an older man with non-small cell lung cancer. This sample comprised blood, obtained at baseline. V is TRBV7-3 and J is TRBJ1-6, with D possibly being TRBD1 (5 bases). CDR3 in amino acids: CASSLYGGINNSPLHF. The CDR3, as DNA: TGTGCCAGCAGCTTATATGGGGGGATCAATAATTCACCCCTCCACTTT.